One and the same sample provided the 12 T cell receptor beta chains below, sequenced in a study of beta chain features in type 1 diabetes. Study-wide findings and caveats: A moderate, significant TCRB CDR3 shortening appeared in type 1 diabetes across four CD4+ subsets.

Their specific antigens are unknown. Since all of the isolated RNA was reverse transcribed, expressed TCRB transcripts were what got sequenced. Only in-frame clones appear in the TCRdb table, and some are missing; sequencing was by immunoSEQ multiplex PCR. The repertoire includes approximately 250,000 clones, around 25% of them detected once, and 0.012% sits in the top ten. Sample: naive CD4+ T cells from blood. Receptors originate from a woman aged 25 to 45 with type 1 diabetes.

J is TRBJ2-5 and V is TRBV7-2, with D tentatively TRBD2 (6 bases). CDR3 length equals 16 residues. Germline V gives CDR1 SGHTA, CDR2 FQGNSA. Trimming stripped 5 bases from V and 1 base from J, with 17 bases between. CDR3 coding DNA: TGTGCCAGCAGCGCCTTCCCGGGACTGATCCAAGAGACCCAGTACTTC. Protein product: CASSAFPGLIQETQYF.

This sequence joins TRBV7-8 and TRBJ2-3; D is possibly TRBD2 (7 bases). The CDR3 runs 16 residues. The V gene lost 5 bases and the J gene lost 1 base, with 16 bases spanning the gap. Germline V lookup: CDR1 SGHVS, CDR2 FQNEAQ. The CDR3 loop reads CASSGGAARGTDTQYF. In DNA, the CDR3 is TGTGCCAGCAGCGGGGGGGCCGCCAGGGGCACAGATACGCAGTATTTT.

The chain uses TRBV7-8 and TRBJ2-7; 10 bases map to TRBD1. CDR1 and CDR2 from the germline V gene are SGHVS and FQNEAQ. The V and J ends lost 1 base and 2 bases, in that order; junction bases with no gene match: 2. The CDR3 length is 15 residues. CDR3 in amino acids: CASSLVGTGAYEQYF. The CDR3 DNA is TGTGCCAGCAGCTTAGTCGGGACAGGGGCCTACGAGCAGTACTTC.

This clone was detected only a few times. V usage is TRBV30 and J usage is TRBJ1-1, with TRBD1 matching over 8 bases. Germline assignment: CDR1 GTSNPN and CDR2 SVGIG (reference sequence). CDR3 size: 14 residues. J lost 5 bases, V lost 3 bases, and 8 bases had no gene match. CDR3: CAWRRQGTRTEAFF. CDR3 in DNA: TGTGCCTGGAGGAGACAGGGGACGAGGACTGAAGCTTTCTTT. Variable domain in full (rest from reference TRBV30 and TRBJ1-1): SQTIHQWPATLVQPVGSPLSLECTVEGTSNPNLYWYRQAAGRGLQLLFYSVGIGQISSEVPQNLSASRPQDRQFILSSKKLLLSDSGFYLCAWRRQGTRTEAFFGQGTRLTVV.

The rearrangement uses TRBV4-1 and TRBJ1-4; TRBD1 matches 7 bases. From germline, CDR1 is MGHRA and CDR2 YSYEKL. The CDR3 extends over 15 amino acids. Trimming cost V 4 bases and J 5 bases; bases outside gene matches: 7. CDR3 sequence: CASSRVQGLNEKLFF. As DNA, the CDR3 is TGCGCCAGCAGCCGCGTACAGGGGTTAAATGAAAAACTGTTTTTT.

This sequence joins TRBV6-5 and TRBJ1-3; 9 bases are a match to TRBD1. Trimming took 6 bases from V and 1 from J; bases not matched to a gene: 4. The CDR3 extends over 15 amino acids. CDR1 MNHEY and CDR2 SVGAGI come from the germline V gene. In DNA form, the CDR3 reads TGTGCCAGCAGCCCGGGGACAGGGTCTGGAAACACCATATATTTT. Translation: CASSPGTGSGNTIYF.

The chain uses TRBV15 and TRBJ2-7; 8 nucleotides agree with TRBD1. V shed 5 bases, J shed 6 bases, and the junction held 3 bases outside the gene matches. Germline assignment: CDR1 LNHNV and CDR2 YYDKDF (reference sequence). The CDR3 contains 12 residues. CDR3 coding DNA: TGTGCCACCAGCGAACAGGGGGGCGAGCAGTACTTC. Its protein is CATSEQGGEQYF.

This clone was seen a few times. Written as DNA, the CDR3 is TGCGCCAGCAGCCATCCTACTGGGGCCAACGTCCTGACTTTC. Amino acids: CASSHPTGANVLTF. The rearrangement joins TRBV4-1 to TRBJ2-6; D gene ambiguous. The V gene lost 3 bases and the J gene lost 2 bases, with 5 bases spanning the gap. Germline lookup yields CDR1 MGHRA and CDR2 YSYEKL. This CDR3 has 14 residues.

This clone was detected only once. The chain carries TRBV2 and TRBJ1-4, with TRBD1 matching 7 bases. Germline CDR1 is SNHLY and CDR2 is FYNNEI. The ends lost 4 bases at V and 3 bases at J; junction bases unmatched: 2. CDR3 length: 14 residues. Written as DNA, the CDR3 is TGTGCCAGCAGTGGACAGGGCTCTAATGAAAAACTGTTTTTT. The encoded protein is CASSGQGSNEKLFF.

This chain links TRBV19 with TRBJ2-1; TRBD2 aligns across 9 bases. The CDR3 contains 15 residues. Unmatched junction bases numbered 5, after V lost 3 bases and J lost 5 bases. Germline values: CDR1 LNHDA, CDR2 SQIVND (reference sequence). Here the CDR3 reads CASSISSGVHNEQFF. Here the CDR3 DNA reads TGTGCCAGTAGTATCTCTAGCGGGGTTCACAATGAGCAGTTCTTC.

This clone was detected a few times. The CDR3, as DNA: TGCAGCGTTGCTCGGCGGGAGACCTACAATGAGCAGTTCTTC. It codes for CSVARRETYNEQFF. The chain couples TRBV29-1 to TRBJ2-1; TRBD2 aligns across 7 bases. CDR3 size: 14 residues. V dropped 4 bases and J dropped 2; count of bases not matched to a gene: 5. Germline CDR1 is SQVTM and CDR2 is ANQGSEA.

This clone has more than one count but fewer than ten. The rearrangement joins TRBV15 to TRBJ2-3; D not certain. There are 13 residues in the CDR3. V shed 3 bases and J shed 0 bases, with 4 bases lying between them. Germline values: CDR1 LNHNV, CDR2 YYDKDF (reference sequence). This chain's CDR3 is CATSRRSTDTQYF. The CDR3 nucleotides are TGTGCCACCAGCAGGCGAAGCACAGATACGCAGTATTTT. The variable domain in full, with the rest retrieved from reference TRBV15 and TRBJ2-3, is DAMVIQNPRYQVTQFGKPVTLSCSQTLNHNVMYWYQQKSSQAPKLLFHYYDKDFNNEADTPDNFQSRRPNTSFCFLDIRSPGLGDTAMYLCATSRRSTDTQYFGPGTRLTVL.